These 3 T cell receptor beta chains share one sample of origin, sequenced in a study of CD8 T cells in ankylosing spondylitis. General study results and limits: Ankylosing spondylitis blood appeared to be characterized by a TCR beta motif of eight highly homologous variants.

One entry per CDR3 protein, called by TCRdb with MiXCR from the 5' RACE reads. The table records under 950,000 distinct CDR3 sequences, over 15% of them present only once. No cognate antigen is known for these TCRs. The sample comprised blood, either unsorted or a sorted T cell fraction (not recorded which). These receptors were obtained from a male donor with ankylosing spondylitis.

J is TRBJ2-5 and V is TRBV20-1, with D hard to call. The V gene lost 0 bases and the J gene lost 0 bases, with 11 bases spanning the gap. Germline CDR1 and CDR2: DFQATT and SNEGSKA (reference sequence). The CDR3 is 15 residues long. CDR3 coding DNA: TGCAGTGCTAGAGATTTAGGACCGTACCAAGAGACCCAGTACTTC. Translated: CSARDLGPYQETQYF.

The V gene is TRBV9, the J gene TRBJ2-3; the D is unclear. Per the germline V gene, CDR1 is SGDLS and CDR2 is YYNGEE. V lost 0 bases to trimming and J lost 6 bases, with 8 bases between them. The CDR3 spans 13 residues. The CDR3 nucleotides are TGTGCCAGCAGCGTAGTAGGAGCGGATACGCAGTATTTT. This sequence encodes CASSVVGADTQYF.

The J gene is TRBJ1-4, the V gene TRBV5-1; 8 nucleotides align to TRBD1. Germline loops: CDR1 SGHRS, CDR2 YFSETQ. The CDR3 consists of 15 residues. V lost 4 bases, J lost 3 bases, and 5 bases stayed unmatched. The CDR3 DNA is TGCGCCAGCAGCCCCCGACAGGGGCCTAATGAAAAACTGTTTTTT. As protein: CASSPRQGPNEKLFF.